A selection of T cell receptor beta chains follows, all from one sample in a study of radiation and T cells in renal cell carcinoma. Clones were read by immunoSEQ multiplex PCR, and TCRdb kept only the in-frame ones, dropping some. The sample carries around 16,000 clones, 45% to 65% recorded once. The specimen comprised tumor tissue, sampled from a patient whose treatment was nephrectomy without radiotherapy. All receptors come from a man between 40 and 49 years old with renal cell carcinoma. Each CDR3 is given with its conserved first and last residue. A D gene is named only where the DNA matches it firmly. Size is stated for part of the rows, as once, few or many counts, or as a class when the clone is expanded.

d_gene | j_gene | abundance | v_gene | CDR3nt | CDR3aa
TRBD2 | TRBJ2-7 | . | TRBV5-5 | TGTGCCAGCAGCTTGGGACTAGCGGAGTTCTACGAGCAGTACTTC | CASSLGLAEFYEQYF
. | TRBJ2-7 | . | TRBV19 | TGTGCCAGTAGTCCGTCCAGGGAATGGAGCTACGAGCAGTACTTC | CASSPSREWSYEQYF
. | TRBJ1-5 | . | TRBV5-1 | TGCGCCAGCAGCTTGGGAGTCTATAGCAATCAGCCCCAGCATTTT | CASSLGVYSNQPQHF
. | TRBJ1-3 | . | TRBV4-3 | TGCGCCAGCAGCCAAGGAGTTCGTACAGGCGGGGGAAACACCATATATTTT | CASSQGVRTGGGNTIYF
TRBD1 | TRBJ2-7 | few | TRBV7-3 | TGTGCCAGCAGCAGGGGTACAGGGGACTCCTACGAGCAGTACTTC | CASSRGTGDSYEQYF
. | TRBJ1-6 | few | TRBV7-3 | TGTGCCAGCAGCTTACAGCCACGGGGGTATAATTCACCCCTCCACTTT | CASSLQPRGYNSPLHF
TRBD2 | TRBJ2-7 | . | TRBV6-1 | TGTGCCAGCAGTGTCTTGACTAGCGGCTACTACGAGCAGTACTTC | CASSVLTSGYYEQYF
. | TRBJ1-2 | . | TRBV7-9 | TGTGCCAGCAGCTTAGCCGGGGTTAACTATGGCTACACCTTC | CASSLAGVNYGYTF
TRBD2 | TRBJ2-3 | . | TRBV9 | TGTGCCAGCAGTCCCTCGGGGGGGGCCGTTACAGATACGCAGTATTTT | CASSPSGGAVTDTQYF
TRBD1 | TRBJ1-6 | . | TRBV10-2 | TGCGCCAGCAGTGATTCTACAGGGGTTGGAAATTCACCCCTCCACTTT | CASSDSTGVGNSPLHF
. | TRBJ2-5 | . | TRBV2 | TGTGCCAGCAGTGAAGACCCTGGGGCCCAGTACTTC | CASSEDPGAQYF
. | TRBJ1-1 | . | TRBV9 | TGTGCCAGCAGCGTATCCCAGGGGTTCACTGAAGCTTTCTTT | CASSVSQGFTEAFF
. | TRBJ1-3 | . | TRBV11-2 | TGTGCCAGCAGCTCCTCGGGGAGCTCTGGAAACACCATATATTTT | CASSSSGSSGNTIYF
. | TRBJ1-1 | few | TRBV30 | TGTGCCTGGAGCGACGGACTAGGAGCCACTGAAGCTTTCTTT | CAWSDGLGATEAFF
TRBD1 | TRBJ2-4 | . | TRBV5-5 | TGCGCCAGCAGCCAAGATGGGCAGGCCAGGGGGAAAAACATTCAGTACTTC | CASSQDGQARGKNIQYF